The 31 T cell receptor beta chains below come from one sample, sequenced in a study of early T cells in non-severe SARS-CoV-2 infection. A single record per CDR3 protein comes from TCRdb applying MiXCR to the 5' RACE reads. The data contain 70,000 or so distinct CDR3 sequences, roughly 15% of them seen just once; the ten biggest clones take up over 12%. Sequencing was performed on whole blood. The receptors derive from an adult who was a healthcare worker with PCR-confirmed SARS-CoV-2 infection or an uninfected control (not recorded which).

This clonotype has only a few counts. The chain combines TRBV29-1 with TRBJ2-7; no reliable D call. The CDR3 totals 12 residues. In germline, CDR1 is SQVTM, CDR2 ANQGSEA. V gave up 1 base and J gave up 4 bases, with 8 bases separating them. CDR3 coding DNA: TGCAGCGTTGAAGTTCAACGGTACGAGCAGTACTTC. It specifies CSVEVQRYEQYF.

This clonotype was counted a few times. V gene TRBV13 combines with J gene TRBJ2-3; possibly TRBD2 for D (7 bases). The CDR3 loop spans 17 amino acids. V was clipped by 3 bases and J by 12 bases, with 28 bases between them. Germline V gives CDR1 PRHDT, CDR2 FYEKMQ (reference sequence). The CDR3 reads CASSFPRGVLGGPDQYF. CDR3 coding DNA: TGTGCCAGCAGCTTTCCACGTGGGGTCCTCGGGGGGCCGGATCAGTATTTT.

This clonotype has just a few counts. This chain's CDR3 is CASSEVVDEQFF. CDR3 DNA: TGTGCCAGCAGTGAAGTGGTGGATGAGCAGTTCTTC. The V call is TRBV2, the J call TRBJ2-1; the D is unclear. Per the germline V gene, CDR1 is SNHLY and CDR2 is FYNNEI. The CDR3 runs 12 residues. Between the trimmed V and J ends, which lost 1 base and 8 bases, there was a span of 6 bases.

The V and J genes are TRBV11-2 and TRBJ1-6; D might be TRBD1 (6 bases). CDR1 and CDR2 from the germline V gene are SGHAT and FQNNGV. Between the trimmed V and J ends, which lost 6 bases and 0 bases, there was a span of 12 bases. This CDR3 spans 16 amino acids. CDR3 in amino acids: CASREGGSSYNSPLHF. Here the CDR3 DNA reads TGTGCCAGCAGGGAAGGGGGGAGCTCCTATAATTCACCCCTCCACTTT. Filled out from reference TRBV11-2 and TRBJ1-6, the complete variable domain reads EAGVAQSPRYKIIEKRQSVAFWCNPISGHATLYWYQQILGQGPKLLIQFQNNGVVDDSQLPKDRFSAERLKGVDSTLKIQPAKLEDSAVYLCASREGGSSYNSPLHFGNGTRLTVT.

The chain recombines TRBV6-2 or TRBV6-3 with TRBJ2-7; TRBD1 matches 7 bases. Germline trimming cut 6 bases from V and 2 bases from J; bases unmatched to any gene: 7. The CDR3 covers 14 residues. Germline CDR1 reads MNHEY; CDR2 reads SVGEGT. The DNA of the CDR3 is TGTGCCAGCAGGGGGTTGGACAGGACCTACGAGCAGTACTTC. Its translation: CASRGLDRTYEQYF.

This clonotype came up a few times. The rearrangement links TRBV6-6 to TRBJ2-1; D is uncertain. The CDR3 contains 16 residues. From germline, CDR1 is MNHNY and CDR2 SVGAGI (reference sequence). The V and J ends lost 0 bases and 0 bases respectively, with 9 bases between them. CDR3: CASSYSPIVSYNEQFF. Here the CDR3 DNA reads TGTGCCAGCAGTTACTCGCCCATCGTCTCCTACAATGAGCAGTTCTTC.

In its sample, this clonotype was seen a few times. The chain joins TRBV20-1 to TRBJ2-5, with D unresolved. Trimming cost V 5 bases and J 2 bases, with 15 bases left between them. The CDR3 has 14 amino acids. In germline, CDR1 is DFQATT, CDR2 SNEGSKA (reference sequence). DNA of the CDR3: TGCAGTGCTCTTACTCGGACGGAACAAGAGACCCAGTACTTC. Translating gives CSALTRTEQETQYF.

This chain connects TRBV15 to TRBJ2-4; 8 nucleotides match TRBD2. The V segment lost 5 bases and the J segment 3 bases; nucleotides outside the gene matches: 6. The CDR3 totals 15 residues. Germline assignment: CDR1 LNHNV and CDR2 YYDKDF (reference sequence). This CDR3 is CATSPGGLDKNIQYF. The CDR3 DNA reads TGTGCCACCAGCCCGGGGGGGCTGGACAAAAACATTCAGTACTTC.

This sequence joins TRBV27 and TRBJ1-1; D ambiguous. V was shortened by 1 base and J by 7 bases, with 4 bases between the two germline ends. CDR1 and CDR2 from the germline V gene are MNHEY and SMNVEV (reference sequence). CDR3 length: 11 residues. The CDR3 DNA is TGTGCCAGCAGTTTATGGGGTGAAGCTTTCTTT. Translated: CASSLWGEAFF.

This clonotype was found a few times. The V and J genes are TRBV7-9 and TRBJ1-6; D remains unclear. The CDR3 is 12 residues long. Trimming pared 3 bases from V and 7 bases from J, leaving 4 bases between. Germline V gene data show CDR1 as SEHNR and CDR2 as FQNEAQ (reference sequence). The CDR3 region is CASSLGNSPLHF. The CDR3 nucleotides read TGTGCCAGCAGCTTGGGAAATTCACCCCTCCACTTT.

The chain's CDR3 is CASSPGITGELFF. The CDR3 bases are TGTGCCAGCAGCCCGGGGATCACCGGGGAGCTGTTTTTT. The chain joins TRBV12-3 or TRBV12-4 to TRBJ2-2, with D perhaps TRBD2 (5 bases). CDR3 length: 13 residues. V lost 6 bases and J 4 bases, leaving 9 bases between the germline ends.

This clonotype occurred a few times. This rearrangement joins TRBV27 to TRBJ2-7; tentatively, D is TRBD1 (5 bases). This CDR3 spans 16 amino acids. CDR1 and CDR2 (germline): MNHEY, SMNVEV (reference sequence). Trimming removed 5 bases at V and 4 bases at J, with 21 bases between. Here the CDR3 reads CASSLSPAGPPYEQYF. CDR3 sequence (DNA): TGTGCCAGCAGTCTCTCCCCGGCAGGGCCACCGTACGAGCAGTACTTC.

This clonotype was seen a handful of times. This chain joins TRBV28 and TRBJ1-1; tentative D call: TRBD1 (6 bases). CDR3 size: 15 residues. V was pared by 6 bases and J by 3 bases, with 17 bases between. Germline values: CDR1 MDHEN, CDR2 SYDVKM. The CDR3 sequence is CASRHAGQQYTEAFF. The CDR3 DNA reads TGTGCCAGCAGACACGCCGGACAGCAATACACTGAAGCTTTCTTT. The variable domain in full, with the rest retrieved from reference TRBV28 and TRBJ1-1, is DVKVTQSSRYLVKRTGEKVFLECVQDMDHENMFWYRQDPGLGLRLIYFSYDVKMKEKGDIPEGYSVSREKKERFSLILESASTNQTSMYLCASRHAGQQYTEAFFGQGTRLTVV.

This clonotype showed up just a few times. CDR3 region: CASTTRDLTSYGYTF. The CDR3 DNA reads TGTGCCAGCACTACCCGGGACCTTACCTCTTATGGCTACACCTTC. The chain uses TRBV2 and TRBJ1-2; maybe TRBD1 (5 bases). The CDR3 has 15 amino acids. Trimming cost V 7 bases and J 5 bases, with 20 bases left between them. Germline V gene lookup returns CDR1 SNHLY and CDR2 FYNNEI.

This clonotype has at least ten counts. The chain links TRBV6-6 to TRBJ1-5, with 8 nucleotides matching TRBD1. This CDR3 has 14 amino acids. CDR1 is MNHNY and CDR2 is SVGAGI in the germline V gene (reference sequence). V lost 5 bases and J lost 5; bases outside the gene matches: 5. Here the CDR3 DNA reads TGTGCCAGCAGTGCACAGGGGGATCATCAGCCCCAGCATTTT. Translating gives CASSAQGDHQPQHF.

This clonotype was seen only a few times. The V and J genes are TRBV12-3 or TRBV12-4 and TRBJ2-3, with 12 bases matching TRBD2. V lost 6 bases, J lost 2 bases, and 9 bases stayed unmatched. The CDR3 length is 17 residues. The CDR3 here is CASRPGTSGHYTDTQYF. Written as DNA, the CDR3 is TGTGCCAGCAGACCCGGGACTAGCGGGCACTACACAGATACGCAGTATTTT.

This clonotype was counted a few times. CDR3: CASSPVGPSVPASTDTQYF. In DNA, the CDR3 is TGTGCCAGCAGCCCAGTAGGGCCTAGCGTACCTGCAAGCACAGATACGCAGTATTTT. This chain links TRBV7-2 with TRBJ2-3; D might be TRBD2 (6 bases). V lost 5 bases and J lost 0, with 24 bases in between. Germline V gives CDR1 SGHTA, CDR2 FQGNSA. The CDR3 runs to 19 residues.

In its sample, this clonotype was seen many times. The chain couples TRBV5-1 to TRBJ2-1; D not certain. Germline CDR1 and CDR2: SGHRS and YFSETQ. The V and J ends lost 5 bases and 10 bases respectively, with 10 bases between them. CDR3 length equals 11 residues. The CDR3 loop reads CASRLGREQFF. The CDR3 DNA reads TGCGCCAGCAGATTAGGCCGAGAGCAGTTCTTC.

The CDR3 region has the DNA TGCGCCAGCAGCTTGAGGGCCCGGGATTCACCCCTCCACTTT. It translates to CASSLRARDSPLHF. This chain connects TRBV5-1 to TRBJ1-6; no clear D. CDR1 is SGHRS and CDR2 is YFSETQ in the germline V gene. Trimming pared 1 base from V and 8 bases from J, leaving 10 bases between. CDR3 length: 14 amino acids. The variable domain in full, completed from reference TRBV5-1 and TRBJ1-6, reads KAGVTQTPRYLIKTRGQQVTLSCSPISGHRSVSWYQQTPGQGLQFLFEYFSETQRNKGNFPGRFSGRQFSNSRSEMNVSTLELGDSALYLCASSLRARDSPLHFGNGTRLTVT.

This clonotype was seen ten or more times. The chain uses TRBV6-5 and TRBJ1-1, with TRBD1 identical over 10 bases. This CDR3 comprises 14 residues. The V gene end was trimmed by 5 bases and the J gene end by 4 bases; junction bases not matched to a gene: 4. Germline V gene lookup returns CDR1 MNHEY and CDR2 SVGAGI. The CDR3 is CASSGTGASTEAFF. For the CDR3, the DNA is TGTGCCAGCAGTGGGACAGGGGCGAGCACTGAAGCTTTCTTT.

This clonotype was observed many times. Relative to the germline gene, one junction end is altered; a read error may explain this. The chain joins TRBV7-6 to TRBJ1-6; perhaps TRBD1 as D (6 bases). The CDR3 has 13 amino acids. In germline, CDR1 is SGHVS, CDR2 FNYEAQ. CDR3: CASSLGGNTGLRF. DNA of the CDR3: TGTGCCAGCAGCTTAGGTGGGAATACAGGGCTCCGCTTT.

This clonotype was detected only a few times. The chain carries TRBV20-1 and TRBJ2-7; D possibly corresponds to TRBD2 (6 bases). Germline assignment: CDR1 DFQATT and CDR2 SNEGSKA (reference sequence). Deletions cut 3 bases from V and 0 bases from J, with 9 bases between. The CDR3 length is 13 residues. CDR3: CSASDGSSYEQYF. Written as DNA, the CDR3 is TGCAGTGCTAGTGACGGGAGCTCCTACGAGCAGTACTTC.

The gene calls are TRBV20-1 and TRBJ2-5; D perhaps matches TRBD1 (6 bases). Trimming pared 3 bases from V and 4 bases from J, leaving 15 bases between. The germline V gene encodes CDR1 DFQATT and CDR2 SNEGSKA (reference sequence). The CDR3 sequence is 14 residues long. Written as DNA, the CDR3 is TGCAGTGCTAGTGTGATTCAGGGGCGAGAGACCCAGTACTTC. It yields the protein CSASVIQGRETQYF.

This clonotype was detected many times. The chain combines TRBV20-1 with TRBJ2-7, with D possibly being TRBD2 (6 bases). This CDR3 has 14 amino acids. V lost 0 bases, J lost 3 bases, and 12 bases lay in between. Germline V gives CDR1 DFQATT, CDR2 SNEGSKA (reference sequence). In DNA, the CDR3 is TGCAGTGCTAGAGACAGTGCTAGCGTCTACGAGCAGTACTTC. Protein: CSARDSASVYEQYF.

This clonotype was counted at least ten times. The V gene is TRBV27, the J gene TRBJ2-1; D gene uncertain. The germline V and J ends were trimmed by 2 bases and 4 bases, with 9 bases remaining between them. The CDR3 runs to 14 residues. From germline, CDR1 is MNHEY and CDR2 SMNVEV (reference sequence). The CDR3 reads CASSLRTNYNEQFF. The CDR3 bases are TGTGCCAGCAGTTTACGAACAAATTACAATGAGCAGTTCTTC.

This clonotype has at least ten counts. V usage is TRBV7-8 and J usage is TRBJ2-1; 9 nucleotides line up with TRBD2. The CDR3 consists of 16 residues. The V gene's germline CDR1 is SGHVS and CDR2 FQNEAQ. Unmatched junction bases numbered 9, after V lost 5 bases and J lost 4 bases. The CDR3 DNA sequence: TGTGCCAGCAGCCCTACAGTGAGCGGGGGGTACAATGAGCAGTTCTTC. Translating it yields CASSPTVSGGYNEQFF.

The chain employs TRBV6-6 and TRBJ2-7; D is uncertain. This CDR3 comprises 11 residues. CDR1 is MNHNY, CDR2 SVGAGI, per germline (reference sequence). V gave up 5 bases and J gave up 2 bases, with 4 bases separating them. The CDR3 region has the DNA TGTGCCAGCAGTAAGACCTACGAGCAGTACTTC. It specifies CASSKTYEQYF.

This rearrangement joins TRBV20-1 to TRBJ2-1; 11 bases map to TRBD2. Germline CDR1 and CDR2: DFQATT and SNEGSKA (reference sequence). The CDR3 is made up of 15 amino acids. With 6 bases clipped from V and 4 bases from J, the junction kept 8 bases outside the gene matches. The chain's CDR3 is CSANRLAGSYNEQFF. CDR3 DNA sequence: TGCAGTGCAAACCGACTAGCGGGGTCATACAATGAGCAGTTCTTC.

This clonotype turned up a few times. This chain uses TRBV3-1 with TRBJ2-2, with a possible D match to TRBD1 (5 bases). The CDR3 runs 15 residues. Trimming removed 5 bases at V and 1 base at J, with 11 bases between. Per the germline V gene, CDR1 is LGHDT and CDR2 is YNNKEL (reference sequence). The CDR3 here is CASSAIQGNTGELFF. CDR3 nucleotides: TGTGCCAGCAGCGCAATTCAGGGGAACACCGGGGAGCTGTTTTTT. Variable domain in full (rest from reference TRBV3-1 and TRBJ2-2): DTAVSQTPKYLVTQMGNDKSIKCEQNLGHDTMYWYKQDSKKFLKIMFSYNNKELIINETVPNRFSPKSPDKAHLNLHINSLELGDSAVYFCASSAIQGNTGELFFGEGSRLTVL.

The rearrangement links TRBV28 to TRBJ1-2; weak D call: TRBD1 (5 bases). V shed 10 bases and J shed 8 bases, with 23 bases lying between them. Per the germline V gene, CDR1 is MDHEN and CDR2 is SYDVKM. The CDR3 loop spans 14 amino acids. CDR3 sequence (DNA): TGTGCCACCTCATACAGGACTCCTACAGTAGGCTACACCTTC. This sequence encodes CATSYRTPTVGYTF.

The chain joins TRBV20-1 to TRBJ2-3; 8 bases align to TRBD2. Germline V CDR1 and CDR2: DFQATT, SNEGSKA (reference sequence). V gave up 6 bases and J gave up 1 base; unmatched junction bases: 9. CDR3 size: 15 residues. CDR3 bases: TGCAGTGCAACCCCGGGGGGGCAAGGCACAGATACGCAGTATTTT. It specifies CSATPGGQGTDTQYF.